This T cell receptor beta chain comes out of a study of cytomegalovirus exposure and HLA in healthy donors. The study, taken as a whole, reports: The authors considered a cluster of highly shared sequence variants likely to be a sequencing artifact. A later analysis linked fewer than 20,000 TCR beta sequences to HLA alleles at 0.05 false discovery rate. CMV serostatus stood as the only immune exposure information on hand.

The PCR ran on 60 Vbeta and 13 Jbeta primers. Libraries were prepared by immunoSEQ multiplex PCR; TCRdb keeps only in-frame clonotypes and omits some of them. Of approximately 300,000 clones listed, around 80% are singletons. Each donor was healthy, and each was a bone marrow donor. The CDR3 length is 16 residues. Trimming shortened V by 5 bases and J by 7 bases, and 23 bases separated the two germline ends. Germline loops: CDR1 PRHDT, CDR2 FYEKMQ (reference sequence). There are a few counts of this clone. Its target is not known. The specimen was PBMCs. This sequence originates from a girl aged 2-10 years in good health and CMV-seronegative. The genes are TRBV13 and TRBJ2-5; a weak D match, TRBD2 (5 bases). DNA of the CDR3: TGTGCCAGCAGCCCCCGCTGTTGTGGGAGAATTGGGACCCAGTACTTC. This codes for CASSPRCCGRIGTQYF.